Listed here are 18 T cell receptor beta chains from one sample, sequenced in a study of OX40 agonist ivuxolimab in advanced cancers. The table came from immunoSEQ multiplex PCR; TCRdb's copy has only in-frame clones and leaves some out. The data contain some 50,000 clones, around 90% of them singletons. The specimen was CD4+ or CD8+ T cells sorted from blood, collected in a trial of the OX40 agonist ivuxolimab. The receptor set was obtained from an adult with an advanced solid tumor such as melanoma, head and neck, liver or kidney cancer.

The rearrangement uses TRBV2 and TRBJ1-5; unclear D gene. From germline, CDR1 is SNHLY and CDR2 FYNNEI. The CDR3 totals 15 residues. The ends were cut back, 5 bases at V and 4 bases at J, with 15 bases in the middle. CDR3 protein: CASSLLSVSNQPQHF. CDR3 bases: TGTGCCAGCAGTTTATTGTCCGTATCAAATCAGCCCCAGCATTTT.

V usage is TRBV9 and J usage is TRBJ1-2, with 9 bases identical to TRBD1. The CDR3 extends over 16 amino acids. The V and J ends lost 5 bases and 3 bases, in that order; junction bases with no gene match: 11. CDR1 is SGDLS, CDR2 YYNGEE, per germline. CDR3 sequence reads: CASSSSGTGFDYGYTF. CDR3 nucleotides: TGTGCCAGCAGTTCCTCCGGGACAGGGTTTGACTATGGCTACACCTTC.

This chain joins TRBV9 and TRBJ2-6; the match to TRBD1 covers 12 bases. J gave up 2 bases and V 5 bases, and 8 bases lay outside the gene matches. CDR3 length: 18 residues. The V gene's germline CDR1 is SGDLS and CDR2 YYNGEE. The CDR3 loop is CASSSTGTGGAGANVLTF. CDR3 in DNA: TGTGCCAGCAGTTCCACCGGGACAGGGGGCGCTGGGGCCAACGTCCTGACTTTC. Full variable domain (rest looked up from reference TRBV9 and TRBJ2-6): DSGVTQTPKHLITATGQRVTLRCSPRSGDLSVYWYQQSLDQGLQFLIQYYNGEERAKGNILERFSAQQFPDLHSELNLSSLELGDSALYFCASSSTGTGGAGANVLTFGAGSRLTVL.

The CDR3 protein is CASSSGENTGELFF. The CDR3 DNA is TGCGCCAGCAGCTCCGGGGAGAACACCGGGGAGCTGTTTTTT. This chain links TRBV10-1 with TRBJ2-2, with D possibly matching TRBD2 (5 bases). The CDR3 contains 14 residues. The germline CDR1 and CDR2 sequences are WNHNN and SYGVQD (reference sequence). V lost 6 bases, J lost 1 base, and 9 bases lay in between.

The CDR3 region is CASSPGGAGNQPQHF. The CDR3 region has the DNA TGTGCCAGCAGCCCAGGGGGCGCCGGCAATCAGCCCCAGCATTTT. The rearrangement joins TRBV28 to TRBJ1-5; 8 nucleotides align to TRBD1. Germline-derived CDR1 and CDR2 are MDHEN and SYDVKM. The length of the CDR3 is 15 residues. V lost 6 bases and J lost 2; bases outside the gene matches: 6.

This sequence joins TRBV9 and TRBJ2-2, with 7 bases identical to TRBD1. The V segment lost 3 bases and the J segment 0 bases; nucleotides outside the gene matches: 11. Germline V gives CDR1 SGDLS, CDR2 YYNGEE. The CDR3 loop spans 18 amino acids. The CDR3 DNA sequence: TGTGCCAGCAGCGCAGGGACAGACACACCCTCGAACACCGGGGAGCTGTTTTTT. It translates to CASSAGTDTPSNTGELFF.

This clone came up a few times. The chain couples TRBV27 to TRBJ2-7; 9 bases agree with TRBD1. The germline V gene encodes CDR1 MNHEY and CDR2 SMNVEV (reference sequence). Trimming cost V 5 bases and J 2 bases; bases outside gene matches: 10. The CDR3 sequence is 16 residues long. DNA of the CDR3: TGTGCCAGCAGTGTCACACCGGGACAGGGACCCTACGAGCAGTACTTC. Its protein is CASSVTPGQGPYEQYF.

The chain uses TRBV4-3 and TRBJ2-2, with D hard to call. Germline CDR1 reads LGHNA; CDR2 reads YSLEER. The CDR3 runs 14 residues. V dropped 4 bases and J dropped 7 bases, with 13 bases sitting between them. CDR3 DNA sequence: TGCGCCAGCAGCCCCCTATCGTTGCTCGGGGAGCTGTTTTTT. Translating it yields CASSPLSLLGELFF.

The chain is built from TRBV30 and TRBJ2-7; TRBD2 matches at 11 bases. The length of the CDR3 is 19 residues. Germline V lookup: CDR1 GTSNPN, CDR2 SVGIG (reference sequence). The V segment lost 0 bases and the J segment 0 bases; nucleotides outside the gene matches: 13. The CDR3 is CAWSVRPSGRPTGSYEQYF. Here the CDR3 DNA reads TGTGCCTGGAGTGTACGCCCTAGCGGGAGGCCCACCGGCTCCTACGAGCAGTACTTC.

The V gene is TRBV6-5, the J gene TRBJ2-7; 14 bases are a match to TRBD2. V shed 4 bases and J 5 bases; nucleotides not matched to a gene: 7. CDR1 and CDR2 (germline): MNHEY, SVGAGI. The CDR3 consists of 16 residues. This CDR3 reads CASSSGLAGARHEQYF. The CDR3 DNA follows: TGTGCCAGCAGTTCGGGACTAGCGGGAGCGCGGCACGAGCAGTACTTC.

This chain joins TRBV6-6 and TRBJ1-2; tentative D call: TRBD1 (5 bases). The length of the CDR3 is 13 residues. V lost 6 bases and J 4 bases, leaving 12 bases between the germline ends. Germline-derived CDR1 and CDR2 are MNHNY and SVGAGI (reference sequence). Here the CDR3 DNA reads TGTGCCAGCAGCAGGCAGGGACCCTATGGCTACACCTTC. Its protein product is CASSRQGPYGYTF.

The chain combines TRBV4-1 with TRBJ2-7; D is perhaps TRBD1 or TRBD2 (6 bases each). Germline values: CDR1 MGHRA, CDR2 YSYEKL. This CDR3 region has 15 residues. With 0 bases removed from V and 5 bases from J, the gap between germline ends came to 14 bases. For the CDR3, the DNA is TGCGCCAGCAGCCAAGATCAGGGGAGGATTAACGAGCAGTACTTC. Its translation is CASSQDQGRINEQYF.

The chain links TRBV7-9 to TRBJ1-4; D uncertain. V gave up 5 bases and J gave up 5 bases, with 15 bases separating them. This CDR3 spans 15 amino acids. Germline values: CDR1 SEHNR, CDR2 FQNEAQ (reference sequence). The CDR3 loop is CASSTGRNQNEKLFF. The CDR3 bases are TGTGCCAGCAGCACCGGACGTAATCAGAATGAAAAACTGTTTTTT.

The CDR3 region is CASSEGLAGGAAQYF. CDR3 nucleotide sequence: TGTGCCAGCAGCGAGGGACTAGCGGGGGGAGCGGCGCAGTATTTT. The V call is TRBV5-8, the J call TRBJ2-3; 15 bases match TRBD2. The CDR3 consists of 15 residues. CDR1 is SGHTS and CDR2 is YDEGEE in the germline V gene. Trimming removed 4 bases from V and 10 bases from J; junction bases left unmatched: 7.

This clone appeared once. The chain uses TRBV6-5 and TRBJ2-6; no clear D. The V end was cut by 6 bases, the J end by 0 bases, with 6 bases between. Germline V gene lookup returns CDR1 MNHEY and CDR2 SVGAGI. CDR3 size: 14 residues. This CDR3 is CASSGYSGANVLTF. CDR3 DNA sequence: TGTGCCAGCAGCGGATACTCTGGGGCCAACGTCCTGACTTTC.

The chain carries TRBV27 and TRBJ2-7, with 12 bases matching TRBD2. The CDR3 totals 14 residues. The J segment lost 4 bases and the V segment lost 6 bases, leaving 4 bases of the junction unmatched. Germline V gene data show CDR1 as MNHEY and CDR2 as SMNVEV (reference sequence). CDR3 nucleotides: TGTGCCAGCAGCCGACTAGCGGGAGTGTACGAGCAGTACTTC. Its translation: CASSRLAGVYEQYF.

The chain carries TRBV18 and TRBJ1-1; D gene ambiguous. The CDR3 consists of 15 residues. Between the trimmed V and J ends, which lost 6 bases and 0 bases, there was a span of 14 bases. Germline V gives CDR1 KGHSH, CDR2 LQKENI. In DNA, the CDR3 is TGTGCCAGCTCTCCCACGAACAGCCTGAACACTGAAGCTTTCTTT. It codes for CASSPTNSLNTEAFF.

The rearrangement joins TRBV7-2 to TRBJ1-1, with D hard to call. Germline CDR1 and CDR2: SGHTA and FQGNSA. This CDR3 has 16 amino acids. V was cut by 1 base and J by 6 bases, with 18 bases left in between. CDR3 sequence reads: CASSLGFKLNFAEAFF. The CDR3 DNA reads TGTGCCAGCAGCTTAGGTTTTAAACTTAATTTCGCTGAAGCTTTCTTT.